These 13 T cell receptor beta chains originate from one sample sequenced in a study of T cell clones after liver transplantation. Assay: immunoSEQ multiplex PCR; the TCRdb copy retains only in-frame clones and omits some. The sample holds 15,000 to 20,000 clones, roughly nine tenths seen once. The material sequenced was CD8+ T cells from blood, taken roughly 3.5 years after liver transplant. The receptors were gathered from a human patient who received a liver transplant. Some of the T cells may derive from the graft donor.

CDR3 loop: CASSLGRVNYEQYF. The CDR3 DNA reads as TGTGCCAGCAGTTTGGGCAGGGTGAATTACGAGCAGTACTTC. J is TRBJ2-7 and V is TRBV28, with D perhaps TRBD1 (5 bases). The CDR3 runs to 14 residues. V was cut by 3 bases and J by 4 bases, with 13 bases left in between. Germline CDR1 MDHEN, CDR2 SYDVKM.

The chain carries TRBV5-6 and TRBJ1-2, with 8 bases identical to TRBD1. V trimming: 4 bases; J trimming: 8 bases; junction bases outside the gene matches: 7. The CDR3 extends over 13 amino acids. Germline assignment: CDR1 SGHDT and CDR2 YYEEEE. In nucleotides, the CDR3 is TGTGCCAGCAGCCAGACAGGGGTAAGGGGCTACACCTTC. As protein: CASSQTGVRGYTF.

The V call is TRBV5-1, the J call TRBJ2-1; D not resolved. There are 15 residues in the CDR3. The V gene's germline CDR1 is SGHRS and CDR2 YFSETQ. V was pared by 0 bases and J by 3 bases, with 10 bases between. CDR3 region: CASSLGQSIYNEQFF. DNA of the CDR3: TGCGCCAGCAGCTTGGGGCAGAGTATCTACAATGAGCAGTTCTTC.

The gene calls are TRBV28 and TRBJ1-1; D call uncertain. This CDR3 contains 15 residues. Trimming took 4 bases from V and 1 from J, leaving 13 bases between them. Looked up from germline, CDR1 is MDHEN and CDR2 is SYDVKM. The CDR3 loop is CASSSPPDGNTEAFF. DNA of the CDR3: TGTGCCAGCAGTTCCCCTCCGGACGGGAACACTGAAGCTTTCTTT. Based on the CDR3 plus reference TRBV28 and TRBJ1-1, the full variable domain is DVKVTQSSRYLVKRTGEKVFLECVQDMDHENMFWYRQDPGLGLRLIYFSYDVKMKEKGDIPEGYSVSREKKERFSLILESASTNQTSMYLCASSSPPDGNTEAFFGQGTRLTVV.

DNA for the CDR3: TGTGCCAGCAGTCCGCAACTACCTCTGACGGATTCTGGAAACACCATATATTTT. Protein sequence: CASSPQLPLTDSGNTIYF. The V call is TRBV7-9, the J call TRBJ1-3; D is unclear. V was pared by 6 bases and J by 1 base, with 22 bases between. The V gene's germline CDR1 is SEHNR and CDR2 FQNEAQ (reference sequence). CDR3 size: 18 residues.

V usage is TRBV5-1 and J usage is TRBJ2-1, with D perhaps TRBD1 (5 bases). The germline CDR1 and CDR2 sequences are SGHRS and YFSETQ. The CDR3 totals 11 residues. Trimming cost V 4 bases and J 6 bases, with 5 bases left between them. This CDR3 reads CASSQGNEQFF. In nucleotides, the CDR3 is TGCGCCAGCAGCCAGGGCAATGAGCAGTTCTTC.

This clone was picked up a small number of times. The chain's CDR3 is CASSIEGRRDADTQYF. The CDR3 DNA sequence: TGTGCCAGTAGTATTGAAGGGAGGAGGGACGCAGATACGCAGTATTTT. The chain has TRBV19 and TRBJ2-3, with a tentative D call TRBD2 (6 bases). The CDR3 runs 16 residues. V was shortened by 3 bases and J by 4 bases, with 17 bases between the two germline ends. From germline, CDR1 is LNHDA and CDR2 SQIVND (reference sequence).

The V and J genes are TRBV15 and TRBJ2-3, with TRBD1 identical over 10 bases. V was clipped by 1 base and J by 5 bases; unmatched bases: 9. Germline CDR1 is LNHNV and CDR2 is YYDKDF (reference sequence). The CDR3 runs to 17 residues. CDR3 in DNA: TGTGCCACCAGCAGAGCCGACAGGGGGCGGTCGCGAGATACGCAGTATTTT. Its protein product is CATSRADRGRSRDTQYF.

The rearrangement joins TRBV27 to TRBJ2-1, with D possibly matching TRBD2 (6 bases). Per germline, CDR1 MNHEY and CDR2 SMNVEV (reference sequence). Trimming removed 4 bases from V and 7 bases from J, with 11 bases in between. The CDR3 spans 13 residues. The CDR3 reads CASSSTSWNEQFF. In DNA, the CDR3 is TGTGCCAGCAGTTCCACTAGCTGGAATGAGCAGTTCTTC.

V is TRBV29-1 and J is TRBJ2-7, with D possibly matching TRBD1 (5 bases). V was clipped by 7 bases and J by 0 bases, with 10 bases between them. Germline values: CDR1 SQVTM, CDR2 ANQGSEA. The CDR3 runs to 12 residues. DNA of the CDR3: TGCAGCGGCGGAGACAGCTCCTACGAGCAGTACTTC. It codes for CSGGDSSYEQYF.

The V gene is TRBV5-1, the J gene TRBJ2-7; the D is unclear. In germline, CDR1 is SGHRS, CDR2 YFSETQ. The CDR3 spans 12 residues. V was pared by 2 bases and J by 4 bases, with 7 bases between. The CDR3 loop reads CASSFNSYEQYF. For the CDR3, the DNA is TGCGCCAGCAGCTTTAACTCGTACGAGCAGTACTTC.

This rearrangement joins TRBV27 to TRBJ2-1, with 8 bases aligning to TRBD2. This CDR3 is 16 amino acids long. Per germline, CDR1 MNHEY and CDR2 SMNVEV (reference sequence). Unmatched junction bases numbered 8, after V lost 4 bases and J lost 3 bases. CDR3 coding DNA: TGTGCCAGCAGTTATTCGCCTAGCGGGCTCTACAATGAGCAGTTCTTC. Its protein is CASSYSPSGLYNEQFF.

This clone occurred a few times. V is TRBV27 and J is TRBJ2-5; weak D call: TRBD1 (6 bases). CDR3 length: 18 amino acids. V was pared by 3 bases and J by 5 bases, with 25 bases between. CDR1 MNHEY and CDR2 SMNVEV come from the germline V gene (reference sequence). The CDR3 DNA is TGTGCCAGCAGTTTGCACCAGTTCGGGACATCGGGCGGGGAGACCCAGTACTTC. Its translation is CASSLHQFGTSGGETQYF.